This section outlines one T cell receptor (beta chain) sequence together with its context. This sample was taken from a study of shared clonotypes between healthy human individuals. J gave up 6 bases and V 5 bases, and 9 bases lay outside the gene matches. The CDR3 contains 14 residues. The germline gives CDR1 LNHDA, CDR2 SQIVND (reference sequence). The assay was immunoSEQ multiplex PCR, and TCRdb's table has in-frame clones only and misses some. The sample yields a few hundred thousand clones, around 97% seen once. This TCR derives from a woman in her twenties or thirties in good health. Sequenced input: naive CD4+ T cells sorted from blood. Regarding subset: CD45RA+ positively selected. The chain joins TRBV19 to TRBJ1-1; 7 bases are a match to TRBD1. CDR3 amino acids: CASSLGTAKPEAFF. CDR3 sequence (DNA): TGTGCCAGTAGTCTCGGGACAGCCAAACCTGAAGCTTTCTTT.